This note documents a single TCR beta chain sequence. Its recognized antigen is unknown. Base quality data are lacking; no much larger clone is found one base away. Flow cytometry had shown CD8+CD57+ cell expansion in the patients selected for sequencing. Every patient had a diagnosis of severe acquired aplastic anemia based on International Study of Aplastic Anemia and Agranulocytosis and Camitta criteria. No patient had received any therapy when blood was sampled. The study deep-sequenced TCR repertoires of sorted CD4+ and CD8+ blood T cells from severe aplastic anemia patients and healthy subjects. Patients were enrolled in the USA under clinicaltrials.gov protocols 00001620, 01623167, 00001397, 00071045, 00081523 and 00961064. Ficoll-Paque density gradient centrifugation was used to isolate peripheral blood mononuclear cells. CD4+ and CD8+ T cells were sorted by FACS or magnetic beads before DNA extraction.

From cysteine to phenylalanine, the CDR3 is 14 amino acids long. CDR3 DNA is the only sequence kept; it has 42 bases, read in frame from the first base. The V and J ends are trimmed by 2 bases and 5 bases, leaving 12 bases between them. CDR1 MNHEY and CDR2 SVGAGI are derived from the germline V gene. Profiling of TCR beta VDJ combinations and CDR3 sequences used genomic DNA as the template. An Illumina HiSeq 2000 was the platform used for TCR repertoire sequencing. Per the source publication's procedure: TRBV/TRBJ rearrangement plots, CDR3 size and DJ length profiles, and Simpson's diversity index were used to assess repertoires. The immunodominant clone was defined as the most abundant DNA sequence in deep sequencing data. CDR3 amino acid sequences were checked for sharing between subjects and were compared against published repertoires and the VDJdb database. TCRdb ran its own pipeline on the public reads, namely fastp trimming at Q25 and MiXCR clone calling, and kept in-frame beta chains. All rows with the same CDR3 protein become a single entry with the most common DNA and genes. The authors' filters were not applied to this entry. The sample table lists 150,000 to 160,000 distinct CDR3 sequences, about 48% of them with a count of one. The ten most abundant clones make up approximately 12% of the sample.

This record comes from a study of CD8+CD57+ T cells in acquired aplastic anemia (dated by TCRdb to the late 2010s). Context from the whole study: DNA extracted from sorted CD4+ and CD8+ cells had a mean of roughly 3 ug, with a range of roughly 0.17 to 27.4 ug. CD8+CD57+ expansion was defined as a frequency above the mean frequency observed in healthy subjects.

Summary of the overall study and its limitations: Twenty-nine CD8+ CDR3 sequences were found in both patients and controls but appeared to be highly expressed in patients and within the immunodominant clones of the patients. CD8+ Simpson's diversity did not differ significantly between patients and healthy controls (P=0.060).

Source material: sorted CD4+, CD8+, or CD8+CD57+ T cells (not recorded which) from PBMCs. The source of this sequence is a human donor with aplastic anemia. The sequence joins TRBV6-5 to TRBJ1-1; TRBD1 could be the D gene, as 5 bases match. The CDR3 reads as follows: CASSYAGQGTEAFF. At the DNA level, the sequence is TGTGCCAGCAGTTACGCGGGGCAGGGTACTGAAGCTTTCTTT.